These 10 T cell receptor beta chains were all obtained from the same sample, sequenced in a study of beta chain features in type 1 diabetes. Study outcomes and limitations: In all four CD4+ subsets, TCRB CDR3 length was significantly, moderately reduced in type 1 diabetes.

Reverse transcription of all isolated RNA meant that expressed TCRB transcripts were sequenced. Libraries were prepared by immunoSEQ multiplex PCR; TCRdb keeps only in-frame clonotypes and omits some of them. The top ten clones hold approximately 1.4% of a sample with about 27,000 clones, around 54% of them seen once. For these TCRs, the target antigens are not known. Sample: Tregs from blood. Receptor source: a woman aged 18 to 35 with type 1 diabetes.

This clone was counted between two and nine times. The rearrangement uses TRBV4-3 and TRBJ2-1; no firm D call. The CDR3 covers 16 residues. The germline V gene has CDR1 LGHNA and CDR2 YSLEER. Trimming shortened V by 0 bases and J by 9 bases, and 18 bases separated the two germline ends. The CDR3 DNA reads TGCGCCAGCAGCCAAGATATCCAGCGACCTCTCAGTGAGCAGTTCTTC. Protein sequence: CASSQDIQRPLSEQFF.

This clone was counted only a few times. Other nucleotide sequences in the sample specify the same CDR3. The chain combines TRBV5-1 with TRBJ2-1; 11 bases are shared with TRBD1. The CDR3 is made up of 14 amino acids. The germline V gene has CDR1 SGHRS and CDR2 YFSETQ. V lost 4 bases to trimming and J lost 7 bases; unmatched junction nucleotides: 4. CDR3 nucleotides: TGCGCCAGCAGCGCAGGGACAGGGGGGAATGAGCAGTTCTTC. Amino acids: CASSAGTGGNEQFF.

J is TRBJ2-5 and V is TRBV5-1; TRBD2 matches 11 bases. The end of the DNA fits TRBJ2-7 better, so the J call may be wrong. This CDR3 has 16 residues. Germline V lookup: CDR1 SGHRS, CDR2 YFSETQ. The CDR3 DNA reads TGCGCCAGCAGCAGGGGACTAGCGGCTGTCCCCTACGAGCAGTACTTC. Protein product: CASSRGLAAVPYEQYF.

Comment on this clone: Sequence at one end of the junction differs from germline and may be a read error. The sample has other DNA sequences that encode this CDR3 too. The gene calls are TRBV9 and TRBJ1-1, with D maybe TRBD1 (5 bases). Germline V gene sequence: CDR1 SGDLS, CDR2 YYNGEE. The CDR3 runs to 14 residues. CDR3 bases: TGTGCCAGCAGCGTAGGCGGGGAGGGGACTGAAGCCTTCTTT. Its translation: CASSVGGEGTEAFF.

J is TRBJ2-3 and V is TRBV11-2; the match to TRBD2 covers 10 bases. V gave up 5 bases and J gave up 1 base; unmatched junction bases: 9. The CDR3 is 17 amino acids. The germline V gene has CDR1 SGHAT and CDR2 FQNNGV. The CDR3 sequence: CASSRPSGRGGTDTQYF. The CDR3 DNA is TGTGCCAGCAGCCGACCTAGCGGGAGAGGCGGCACAGATACGCAGTATTTT.

The chain employs TRBV18 and TRBJ1-2; TRBD1 might be the D (6 bases). V lost 0 bases and J lost 8, with 10 bases in between. Germline V gives CDR1 KGHSH, CDR2 LQKENI. The CDR3 totals 13 residues. CDR3 bases: TGTGCCAGCTCACCACCCGCAGGGGTGGGCTACACCTTC. It is translated as CASSPPAGVGYTF.

The CDR3 region is CASSLAYGQGTYNEQFF. CDR3 coding DNA: TGTGCCAGCAGCTTGGCTTATGGACAGGGGACCTACAATGAGCAGTTCTTC. The chain couples TRBV5-4 to TRBJ2-1; TRBD1 aligns across 9 bases. V lost 0 bases and J lost 2; bases outside the gene matches: 6. In germline, CDR1 is SGHNT, CDR2 YYREEE (reference sequence). CDR3 length equals 17 residues. The complete variable domain, with remaining parts taken from reference TRBV5-4 and TRBJ2-1, reads ETGVTQSPTHLIKTRGQQVTLRCSSQSGHNTVSWYQQALGQGPQFIFQYYREEENGRGNFPPRFSGLQFPNYSSELNVNALELDDSALYLCASSLAYGQGTYNEQFFGPGTRLTVL.

This clone was seen a handful of times. This sequence joins TRBV28 and TRBJ2-2; tentative D call: TRBD1 (6 bases). This CDR3 contains 16 residues. Germline loops: CDR1 MDHEN, CDR2 SYDVKM. The ends were cut back, 3 bases at V and 7 bases at J, with 18 bases in the middle. The CDR3 bases are TGTGCCAGCAGTTTGGTCGGAGTAAAACAGGGCGGGGAGCTGTTTTTT. This translates into CASSLVGVKQGGELFF.

The chain links TRBV28 to TRBJ2-1; 16 bases are shared with TRBD2. V shed 6 bases, J shed 14 bases, and the junction held 7 bases outside the gene matches. Per the germline V gene, CDR1 is MDHEN and CDR2 is SYDVKM. This CDR3 has 14 residues. CDR3 nucleotide sequence: TGTGCCAGCAGAGTGGGACTAGCGGGAGGGGGGAAGTTCTTC. Its translation: CASRVGLAGGGKFF.

The genes are TRBV11-2 and TRBJ1-1; D not resolved. The V gene lost 4 bases and the J gene lost 0 bases, with 6 bases spanning the gap. Germline V gene data show CDR1 as SGHAT and CDR2 as FQNNGV. The CDR3 is 13 amino acids. CDR3 sequence reads: CASSSSLNTEAFF. CDR3 coding DNA: TGTGCCAGCAGCTCGAGCTTGAACACTGAAGCTTTCTTT. Complete variable domain (other parts from reference TRBV11-2 and TRBJ1-1): EAGVAQSPRYKIIEKRQSVAFWCNPISGHATLYWYQQILGQGPKLLIQFQNNGVVDDSQLPKDRFSAERLKGVDSTLKIQPAKLEDSAVYLCASSSSLNTEAFFGQGTRLTVV.